The entry below describes one T cell receptor (beta chain). Using immunoSEQ multiplex PCR, the repertoire was profiled, and TCRdb retains in-frame clones only, with some absent. This repertoire shows about 110,000 clones, about 80% found once; its top ten account for 5% to 8.5%. The V gene's germline CDR1 is SGHKS and CDR2 YYEKEE (reference sequence). The CDR3 loop spans 18 amino acids. The trim removed 2 bases at V and 0 bases at J, leaving 13 bases unmatched. The data were taken from a study of control samples from healthy donors and cancer patients. The TCR sequence derives from a man between 18 and 35 years old in good health. The sample taken for sequencing was blood. V usage is TRBV5-5 and J usage is TRBJ2-5; 7 bases align to TRBD1. The CDR3 protein is CASSFLNFDREYQETQYF. DNA of the CDR3: TGTGCCAGCAGCTTCCTAAACTTTGACAGGGAGTACCAAGAGACCCAGTACTTC.